The present T cell receptor (beta chain) was sequenced within a study of regulatory T cells in long-lasting Graves disease (dated by TCRdb to 2020 to 2022). Study-level background: Patients with newly diagnosed Graves' disease had been on antithyroid drugs for under 3 months. This study used TCR sequencing and RNA sequencing of peripheral blood to compare persistent Graves' disease patients against newly diagnosed Graves' disease patients. The study was registered as a clinical trial and conducted in China. TCR sequencing covered roughly 13 persistent and roughly 20 newly diagnosed Graves' disease patients, some 33 samples in total. Study-wide findings and limitations: Lower TCR Shannon entropy and fewer highly expanded clones were observed in persistent Graves' disease patients than in newly diagnosed patients, which suggested clonal expansion. Persistent disease showed preferential use of TRBV28, TRBJ1-2 and TRBJ2-5, whereas newly diagnosed disease favored TRBV20-1 and TRBJ2-1. Sequencing and analysis were limited to the TCR beta chain. Patients with persistent disease shared more public clonotypes (about 2,500) than newly diagnosed patients did (roughly 970). Peripheral blood alone was examined, since thyroid tissue, which constituted the primary lesion, could not be accessed. As a limitation, the authors acknowledged that the small sample size may reduce accuracy.

V was cut back by 4 bases and J by 5 bases, leaving a gap of 17 bases between them. The germline V gene encodes CDR1 MNHEY and CDR2 SMNVEV (reference sequence). Inclusive of the bounding cysteine and phenylalanine, the CDR3 is 15 residues long. Solely the CDR3 DNA is kept, with 45 bases framed from the first base. The time point label here, explained by the study, means: newly diagnosed GD, antithyroid drugs for less than 3 months. RNA was extracted from PBMCs in TRIzol for both TCR sequencing and RNA sequencing. Graves' disease was diagnosed according to American Thyroid Association guidelines. Patients were recruited from an endocrinology department in Xi'an, China. Each patient gave 7 to 9.5 milliliters of peripheral blood, collected in an EDTA anticoagulant tube. Ficoll Paque Plus density gradient separation was used to isolate PBMCs, and no further T cell sorting was performed. An Agilent 2100 Bioanalyzer and agarose gel were used to check RNA quality, and a NanoDrop 2000 was used to measure RNA concentration.

Library construction relied on multiplex PCR. The sequencer was an Illumina HiSeq 4000. TCR beta libraries were built with iRepertoire HTBI primers and Arm-PCR amplification of CDR3 regions. Before sequencing, the PCR products went through gel purification. In the authors' own workflow: Gene usage analysis of CDR3 amino acid clonotypes relied on the 60 or so TRBV and 12 to 15 TRBJ segments identified across samples. COPE and FqMerger were used to merge filtered high-quality paired reads into contigs. BLAST was used to align contigs to IMGT TRBV, TRBD and TRBJ reference genes, with CDR3 defined following IMGT. Clonotypes above 0.1% frequency were classified as highly expanded clones. Shannon entropy was used to measure repertoire diversity, and the Gini coefficient was used to measure V-J evenness. Clonotypes shared by more than one individual were considered public. TCRdb took the public reads, trimmed them with fastp at Q25, ran MiXCR for clone calling and kept in-frame beta chains. For every CDR3 protein sequence, its rows merge into one entry that carries the most common genes and DNA. The V and J calls and clone size are TCRdb's, not the authors'. Within this sample are over 200,000 distinct CDR3 sequences, with roughly 18% of them counted one time only. The leading ten clones occupy around 20% of the sample.

This clonotype was seen repeatedly, ten times or more. No antigen is known for it. The record has no base qualities; no much larger clone is one base away. This TCR derives from a female donor with Graves disease. Rearrangement joined TRBV27 to TRBJ2-5; the D gene lacks a confident call. Sample: peripheral blood mononuclear cells (PBMCs), taken at new diagnosis, from a patient treated with antithyroid drugs. The CDR3 region reads CASSSAQPGVETQYF. DNA sequence: TGTGCCAGCAGTTCTGCCCAGCCTGGGGTGGAGACCCAGTACTTC.